Listed below are T cell receptor beta chains from one sample, sequenced in a study of blood T cells in healthy people across ages. From the 5' RACE reads, TCRdb called clonotypes with MiXCR, one entry per CDR3 protein. Of some 550,000 distinct CDR3 sequences in the sample, 40% to 55% were seen once. The sample comprised blood. The receptor set was obtained from a man aged 80 or over in good health. Each CDR3 is given with its conserved first and last residue. Size is omitted from some rows. Given values are once, few, many or a class for expanded clones.

>few|TRBV7-2|TRBJ2-7
CASSTGLAAYEQYF
>NA|TRBV12-3/TRBV12-4|TRBJ1-5
CASGDLAPQHF
>NA|TRBV7-9|TRBJ1-1
CASSSPETGALTEAFF
>many|TRBV6-5|TRBJ1-1
CASSYSKAWRTEAFF
>few|TRBV18|TRBJ2-3
CASSPRGASDTQYF
>few|TRBV5-1|TRBJ2-5
CASSLAGTSQETQYF
>NA|TRBV2|TRBJ2-1
CASRDRANYNEQFF
>few|TRBV29-1|TRBJ1-5
CSVATGGGNQPQHF
>NA|TRBV5-1|TRBJ2-5
CASSLASGTQETQYF
>NA|TRBV15|NA
CATSSAPGPPRGNIQYF
>NA|TRBV6-6|TRBJ1-6
CASSDGESSPLHF
>NA|TRBV20-1|TRBJ2-1
CSASQLAGGSYEQFF
>few|TRBV9|TRBJ2-3
CASSEAAGLDTQYF
>few|TRBV9|TRBJ1-1
CASSVERDPGLGAFF
>many|TRBV6-6|TRBJ2-7
CASSRTPGHIYEQYF
>NA|TRBV30|TRBJ2-7
CASTKRLAGGYEQYF
>NA|TRBV4-2|TRBJ1-3
CASSHHRETSDTIYF
>NA|TRBV7-3|TRBJ2-4
CASSLEIAGGKNIQYF
>many|TRBV7-2|TRBJ2-7
CASTRGGASGNHEQYF
>NA|TRBV4-2|TRBJ2-1
CASSQETSGAYNEQFF
>few|TRBV20-1|TRBJ2-1
CSSFRNNEQFF
>many|TRBV6-6|TRBJ2-3
CASSKPGGPQYF
>NA|TRBV12-3/TRBV12-4|TRBJ1-4
CASSPGTAVGKLFF
>few|TRBV4-3|TRBJ2-4
CASSQDWGPGIQYF
>NA|TRBV19|TRBJ1-2
CASTLTGNNYGYTF
>few|TRBV5-6|TRBJ2-7
CASSHDYGSYEQYF
>NA|TRBV2|TRBJ2-4
CASSAVREQYF
>many|TRBV7-3|TRBJ2-7
CASSLSGGMDEQYF
>NA|TRBV4-3|TRBJ1-2
CASRHGQGAGYTF
>few|TRBV2|TRBJ1-1
CASSALTANTEAFF
>NA|TRBV18|TRBJ2-1
CASSPRTYEQFF
>NA|TRBV5-1|TRBJ1-1
CASSLGGSIRDTEAFF
>NA|TRBV29-1|TRBJ1-5
CSVGQGGGRNQPQHF
>NA|TRBV2|TRBJ1-6
CASSERASGNSPLHF
>NA|TRBV2|NA
CASSKGSKGTQYF
>NA|TRBV6-1|TRBJ1-2
CASSAGQGNYGYTF
>NA|TRBV5-1|TRBJ1-2
CASSFVGSVNYGYTF
>NA|TRBV5-1|TRBJ1-2
CASSLEPDSLYGYTF
>NA|TRBV30|TRBJ2-5
CAWSDRASETQYF
>NA|TRBV2|TRBJ1-2
CASSEANRGLYGYTF
>NA|TRBV20-1|TRBJ2-3
CSAETGTANLRDTQYF
>once|TRBV20-1|TRBJ2-2
CSATDRDSLPKGELFF
>NA|TRBV5-1|TRBJ1-2
CASSLGEFGYTF
>NA|TRBV20-1|TRBJ1-2
CSGTVVAGFYTF
>NA|TRBV10-3|TRBJ2-4
CAISDQDIQYF
>NA|TRBV4-1|NA
CASSQESQVYEQYF
>few|TRBV6-5|TRBJ2-1
CASSSPGLAGVNEQFF
>few|TRBV2|TRBJ2-3
CASSPDQTGRVRTQYF
>many|TRBV7-9|TRBJ1-4
CASSPPAGTGNEKLFF
>few|TRBV12-3/TRBV12-4|TRBJ1-2
CASSINRDGYYGYTF
>many|TRBV29-1|TRBJ2-5
CSVVSSMETQYF
>NA|TRBV20-1|TRBJ1-6
CSARARDRGGSPLHF
>NA|TRBV9|TRBJ2-7
CASSVTPGLSSEQYF
>once|TRBV14|TRBJ2-1
CASSQGLAGGRVEQFF
>many|TRBV6-6|TRBJ1-6
CASSTRTGPLHF
>NA|TRBV7-8|TRBJ2-3
CASSLAYRSTDTQYF
>NA|TRBV25-1|TRBJ1-3
CAERPTSGNTIYF